The 15 T cell receptor beta chains in this list originate from one sample, sequenced in a study of blood T cell repertoires in COVID-19. Here immunoSEQ multiplex PCR was the method, and the copy in TCRdb shows in-frame clones only, minus some. Of 200,000 to 300,000 clones in the sample, 90% are singletons; the top ten hold roughly 3.3%. The sequenced material came from peripheral blood. The source of these receptors is a woman between 40 and 50 years old with acute or convalescent COVID-19.

For this clone: This same CDR3 is encoded by further DNA sequences in the sample. J is TRBJ1-3 and V is TRBV6-5; a weak D match, TRBD1 (6 bases). The germline CDR1 and CDR2 sequences are MNHEY and SVGAGI. The V gene lost 6 bases and the J gene lost 1 base, with 10 bases spanning the gap. This CDR3 region has 14 residues. The CDR3 DNA is TGTGCCAGCAGACGTACAGGGTCTGGAAACACCATATATTTT. It is translated as CASRRTGSGNTIYF.

This chain joins TRBV19 and TRBJ1-1, with 9 positions matching TRBD1. J lost 5 bases, V lost 4 bases, and 8 bases had no gene match. The CDR3 spans 15 residues. Looked up from germline, CDR1 is LNHDA and CDR2 is SQIVND (reference sequence). The CDR3 coding sequence is TGTGCCAGTAGTACTCTCACAGGGGGCAAAACTGAAGCTTTCTTT. Its translation: CASSTLTGGKTEAFF. Supplemented by reference TRBV19 and TRBJ1-1, the full variable domain reads DGGITQSPKYLFRKEGQNVTLSCEQNLNHDAMYWYRQDPGQGLRLIYYSQIVNDFQKGDIAEGYSVSREKKESFPLTVTSAQKNPTAFYLCASSTLTGGKTEAFFGQGTRLTVV.

This clone turned up a few times. The genes are TRBV5-1 and TRBJ1-1; D unresolved. V was trimmed by 4 bases and J by 4 bases, leaving 17 bases between them. Per germline, CDR1 SGHRS and CDR2 YFSETQ. This CDR3 region has 15 residues. The CDR3 region has the DNA TGCGCCAGCAGCCCGAGGGCCGAATTGAGCACTGAAGCTTTCTTT. Residues: CASSPRAELSTEAFF.

The chain is built from TRBV6-5 and TRBJ2-1; no definite D call. The CDR3 length is 16 residues. V was cut by 4 bases and J by 3 bases, with 16 bases left in between. From germline, CDR1 is MNHEY and CDR2 SVGAGI. DNA for the CDR3: TGTGCCAGCAGTTCCCCGCAATCGACGGGCTACAATGAGCAGTTCTTC. Its translation: CASSSPQSTGYNEQFF.

In its sample, this clone was seen a few times. The CDR3 DNA follows: TGCGCCAGCAGCTGGACAGGAGGCTCCTACGAGCAGTACGTC. Protein product: CASSWTGGSYEQYV. The chain employs TRBV5-1 and TRBJ2-7; 7 bases agree with TRBD1. This CDR3 has 14 amino acids. Germline V gene lookup returns CDR1 SGHRS and CDR2 YFSETQ. Trimming cost V 3 bases and J 0 bases; bases outside gene matches: 3.

This clone appeared once. The chain employs TRBV4-1 and TRBJ1-1, with TRBD1 matching 7 bases. V was clipped by 2 bases and J by 0 bases; unmatched bases: 6. Per germline, CDR1 MGHRA and CDR2 YSYEKL. The CDR3 loop spans 16 amino acids. CDR3 nucleotides: TGCGCCAGCAGCCAATGGGGTACAGGGGTGAACACTGAAGCTTTCTTT. Protein product: CASSQWGTGVNTEAFF.

The V call is TRBV6-2 or TRBV6-3, the J call TRBJ2-7; TRBD1 is a possible D gene (6 bases). CDR3 length equals 13 residues. The germline V gene has CDR1 MNHEY and CDR2 SVGEGT. Trimming shortened V by 1 base and J by 6 bases, and 10 bases separated the two germline ends. The CDR3 here is CASSYLRGSEQYV. CDR3 DNA sequence: TGTGCCAGCAGTTACTTAAGGGGGTCCGAGCAGTACGTC.

The CDR3 DNA reads TGTGCCAGCAGCCCAAGCGGGGGGGAATCCGGTACGCAGTATTTT. It is translated as CASSPSGGESGTQYF. The chain is built from TRBV11-2 and TRBJ2-3; 10 positions match TRBD2. This CDR3 has 15 amino acids. CDR1 and CDR2 from the germline V gene are SGHAT and FQNNGV. The V gene end was trimmed by 5 bases and the J gene end by 8 bases; junction bases not matched to a gene: 10.

The chain couples TRBV6-5 to TRBJ2-1; TRBD2 agrees at 8 bases. CDR3 length: 15 residues. Germline assignment: CDR1 MNHEY and CDR2 SVGAGI. The ends lost 3 bases at V and 3 bases at J; junction bases unmatched: 4. The CDR3 coding sequence is TGTGCCAGCAGTTATTCCGGGGGGGGCTACAATGAGCAGTTCTTC. It translates to CASSYSGGGYNEQFF.

V and J are TRBV27 and TRBJ1-2; D unresolved. Germline lookup yields CDR1 MNHEY and CDR2 SMNVEV (reference sequence). Deletions cut 2 bases from V and 4 bases from J, with 8 bases between. The CDR3 covers 13 residues. CDR3 in amino acids: CASSLRGSYGYTF. The CDR3 nucleotides read TGTGCCAGCAGTTTAAGAGGGTCCTATGGCTACACCTTC.

V gene TRBV15 combines with J gene TRBJ2-7, with 9 bases matching TRBD1. The V gene end was trimmed by 5 bases and the J gene end by 2 bases; junction bases not matched to a gene: 16. The CDR3 covers 18 residues. CDR1 is LNHNV and CDR2 is YYDKDF in the germline V gene (reference sequence). Here the CDR3 DNA reads TGTGCCACCAGCCCGTCTTACGCCGGGACAGGGAGGGCCTACGAGCAGTACGTC. It yields the protein CATSPSYAGTGRAYEQYV.

The chain combines TRBV7-9 with TRBJ2-3; the D is unclear. V shed 1 base and J shed 6 bases, with 11 bases lying between them. CDR1 is SEHNR, CDR2 FQNEAQ, per germline (reference sequence). This CDR3 region has 14 residues. CDR3 DNA: TGTGCCAGCAGCTTAGTAGGAGAGTTGGATACGCAGTATTTT. Residues: CASSLVGELDTQYF.

V gene TRBV5-1 combines with J gene TRBJ1-1; TRBD1 might be the D (5 bases). The length of the CDR3 is 15 residues. Trimming shortened V by 0 bases and J by 3 bases, and 12 bases separated the two germline ends. Germline-derived CDR1 and CDR2 are SGHRS and YFSETQ. CDR3 in amino acids: CASSLAMGPYTEAFF. The CDR3 DNA reads TGCGCCAGCAGCTTGGCCATGGGGCCGTACACTGAAGCTTTCTTT.

The chain is built from TRBV18 and TRBJ2-5, with TRBD2 matching over 11 bases. The CDR3 totals 17 residues. The germline V gene has CDR1 KGHSH and CDR2 LQKENI. V trimming: 2 bases; J trimming: 5 bases; junction bases outside the gene matches: 10. DNA of the CDR3: TGTGCCAGCTCACCATATCAACTAGCGGGGGAAAAGGAGACCCAGTACTTC. Translated: CASSPYQLAGEKETQYF.

This clone has a single count. V is TRBV7-8 and J is TRBJ1-5; 7 bases match TRBD1. J lost 3 bases, V lost 3 bases, and 2 bases had no gene match. Germline loops: CDR1 SGHVS, CDR2 FQNEAQ. The CDR3 loop spans 14 amino acids. The CDR3 sequence: CASSLTGSNQPQHF. The CDR3 region has the DNA TGTGCCAGCAGCTTGACAGGGTCCAATCAGCCCCAGCATTTT.